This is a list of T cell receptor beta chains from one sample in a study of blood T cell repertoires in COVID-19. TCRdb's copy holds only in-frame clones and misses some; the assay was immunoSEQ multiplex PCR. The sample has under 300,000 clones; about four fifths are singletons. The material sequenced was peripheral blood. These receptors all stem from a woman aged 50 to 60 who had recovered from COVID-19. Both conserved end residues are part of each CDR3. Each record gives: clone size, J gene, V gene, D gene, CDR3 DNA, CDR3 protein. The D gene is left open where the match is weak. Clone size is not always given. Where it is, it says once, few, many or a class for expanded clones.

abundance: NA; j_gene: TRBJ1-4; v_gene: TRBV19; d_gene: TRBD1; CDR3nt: TGTGCCAGTAGCCGGCGGCAGGGGGGTGATGAAAAACTGTTTTTT; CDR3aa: CASSRRQGGDEKLFF
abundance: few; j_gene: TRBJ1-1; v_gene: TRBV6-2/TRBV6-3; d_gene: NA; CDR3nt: TGTGCCAGCAGTTACCGAGCGGTTGAAGCTTTCTTT; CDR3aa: CASSYRAVEAFF
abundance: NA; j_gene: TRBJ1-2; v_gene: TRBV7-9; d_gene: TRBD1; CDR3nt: TGTGCCAGCAGCCTCGGTGGAGGGGGCTATGATGGCTACACCTTC; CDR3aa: CASSLGGGGYDGYTF
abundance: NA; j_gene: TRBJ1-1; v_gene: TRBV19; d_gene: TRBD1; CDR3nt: TGTGCCAGTAGTATCTCCCGGGACAGGGGGCGCGGGACTGAAGCTTTCTTT; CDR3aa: CASSISRDRGRGTEAFF
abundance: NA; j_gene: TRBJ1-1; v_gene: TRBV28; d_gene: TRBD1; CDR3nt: TGTGCCAGCAGTTTGACAGGGCCTTTCGAAGCTTTCTTT; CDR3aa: CASSLTGPFEAFF
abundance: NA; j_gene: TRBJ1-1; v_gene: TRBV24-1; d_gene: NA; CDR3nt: TGTGCCACCAGTGATTTTCTCAGCACTGAAGCTTTCTTT; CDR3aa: CATSDFLSTEAFF
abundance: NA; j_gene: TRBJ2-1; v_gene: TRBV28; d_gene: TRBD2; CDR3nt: TGTGCCAGCAGTTTCAATAGCGGGAGGTACAATGAGCAGTTCTTC; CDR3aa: CASSFNSGRYNEQFF
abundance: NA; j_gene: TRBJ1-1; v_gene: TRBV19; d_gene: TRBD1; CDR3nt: TGTGCCAGTAGTACCCTTATGACAGGGAGAGGGCCCCCCGGGACGGCTGAAGCTTTCTTT; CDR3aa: CASSTLMTGRGPPGTAEAFF
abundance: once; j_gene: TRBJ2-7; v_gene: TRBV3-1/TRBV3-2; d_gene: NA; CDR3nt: TGTGCCAGCAGCCAAGGGCCTGGCGAGCAGTACTTC; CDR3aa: CASSQGPGEQYF
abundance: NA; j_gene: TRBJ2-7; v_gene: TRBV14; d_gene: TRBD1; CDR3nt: TGTGCCAGCATCCGAGGTCCCGGGACAGCTCAAGGCGAGCAGTACTTC; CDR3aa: CASIRGPGTAQGEQYF
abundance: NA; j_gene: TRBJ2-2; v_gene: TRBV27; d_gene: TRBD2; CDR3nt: TGTGCCAGCTCACCTATTGGACTAGCGGCGAACACCGGGGAGCTGTTTTTT; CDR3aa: CASSPIGLAANTGELFF
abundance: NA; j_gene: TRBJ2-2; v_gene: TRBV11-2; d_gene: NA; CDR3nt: TGTGCCAGCAGCCCTGGACAGTTTGTCAGTTCCGGGGAGCTGTTTTTT; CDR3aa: CASSPGQFVSSGELFF
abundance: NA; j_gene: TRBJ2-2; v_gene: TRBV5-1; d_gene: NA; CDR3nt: TGCGCCAGCAGCTTGGGTAGGGCCAGGGGAAGCACCGGGGAGCTGTTTTTT; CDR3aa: CASSLGRARGSTGELFF
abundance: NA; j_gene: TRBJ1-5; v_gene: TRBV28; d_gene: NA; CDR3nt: TGTGCCAGCAGGAGGGGGGGGGCAACACAGCCCCAGCATTTT; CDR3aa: CASRRGGATQPQHF
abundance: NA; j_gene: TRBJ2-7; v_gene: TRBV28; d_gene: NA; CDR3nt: TGTGCCAGCGCCCCCCCCCGGATGGGGCTCAACGAGCAGTACTTC; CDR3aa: CASAPPRMGLNEQYF
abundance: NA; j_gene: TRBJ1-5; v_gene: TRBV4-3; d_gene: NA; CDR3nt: TGCGCCAGCAGCCCCGGGCGGACTAATCAGCCCCAGCATTTT; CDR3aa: CASSPGRTNQPQHF
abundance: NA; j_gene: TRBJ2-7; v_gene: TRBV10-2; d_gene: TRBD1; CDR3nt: TGCGCCAGCATTCTACAGGGGGGAGGCAACGAGCAGTACTTC; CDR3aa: CASILQGGGNEQYF
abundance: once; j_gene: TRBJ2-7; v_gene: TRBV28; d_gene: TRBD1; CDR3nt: TGTGCCAGCAGGAAACAGGGGGCGCGGCCCTACGAGCAGTACTTC; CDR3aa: CASRKQGARPYEQYF
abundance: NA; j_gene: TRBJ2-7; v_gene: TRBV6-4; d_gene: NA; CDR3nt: TGTGCCAGCAGTGGTAGTAGGGGGTGGGTCGGTTGCGAGCAGTACTTC; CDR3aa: CASSGSRGWVGCEQYF
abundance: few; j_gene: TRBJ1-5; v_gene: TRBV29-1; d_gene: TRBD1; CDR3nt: TGCAGCGTTGGGGTTGGGACAGGGTATCAGCCCCAGCATTTT; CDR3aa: CSVGVGTGYQPQHF
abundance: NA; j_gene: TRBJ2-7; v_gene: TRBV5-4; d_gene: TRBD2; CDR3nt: TGTGCCAGCAGCGGCTTCGTCAGCGGGGAAGGCGAGCAGTACTTC; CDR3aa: CASSGFVSGEGEQYF
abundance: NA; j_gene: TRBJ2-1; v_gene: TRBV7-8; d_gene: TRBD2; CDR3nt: TGTGCCAGCAGCTTAGACCCTAGCGGGTCAAGCTCCTACAATGAGCAGTTCTTC; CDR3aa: CASSLDPSGSSSYNEQFF
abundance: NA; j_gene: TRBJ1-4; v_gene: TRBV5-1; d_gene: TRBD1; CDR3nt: TGCGCCAGCAGCTTGTTCGGGACAGGGAGGAATGAAAAACTGTTTTTT; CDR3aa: CASSLFGTGRNEKLFF
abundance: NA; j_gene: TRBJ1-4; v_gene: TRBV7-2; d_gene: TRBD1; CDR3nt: TGTGCCAGCCGCACCGGGACAGGGGTTTTTAATGAAAAACTGTTTTTT; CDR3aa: CASRTGTGVFNEKLFF
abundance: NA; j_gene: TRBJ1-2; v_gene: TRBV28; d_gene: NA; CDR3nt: TGTGCCAGCAGTCCGACAGGAGGAGGCTATGGCTACACCTTC; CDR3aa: CASSPTGGGYGYTF
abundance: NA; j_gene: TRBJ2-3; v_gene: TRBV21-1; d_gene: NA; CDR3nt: TGTGCCAGCAGCCGAGTGTTTTCTTGTGATACGCAGTATTTT; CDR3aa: CASSRVFSCDTQYF
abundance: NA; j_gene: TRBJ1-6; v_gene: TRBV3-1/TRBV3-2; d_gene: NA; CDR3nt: TGTGCCAGCAGCCAGGGGGGTGGCTCCTATAATTCACCCCTCCACTTT; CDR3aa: CASSQGGGSYNSPLHF
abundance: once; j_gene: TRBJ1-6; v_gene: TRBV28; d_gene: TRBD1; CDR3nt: TGTGCCAGCAGTTCAGGACAGGGTGGGAGTTCGGATTTTTCACCCCTCCACTTT; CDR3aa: CASSSGQGGSSDFSPLHF
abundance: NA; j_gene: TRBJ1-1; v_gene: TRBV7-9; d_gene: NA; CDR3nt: TGTGCCAGCAGCCGAGAGGGACTTGGGAACACTGAAGCTTTCTTT; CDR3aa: CASSREGLGNTEAFF
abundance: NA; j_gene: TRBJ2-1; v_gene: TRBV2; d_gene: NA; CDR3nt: TGTGCCAGCAGTGAAGCGCTTCTGAGGGTGCCCTACAATGAGCAGTTCTTC; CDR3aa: CASSEALLRVPYNEQFF
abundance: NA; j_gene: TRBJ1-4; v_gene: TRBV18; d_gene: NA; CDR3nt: TGTGCCAGCTCACCGGGGGGGCGCGGTGAAAAACTGTTTTTT; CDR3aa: CASSPGGRGEKLFF
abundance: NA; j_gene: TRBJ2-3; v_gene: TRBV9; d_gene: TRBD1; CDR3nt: TGTGCCAGCAGCGGACCGGGACAGGGGGCCCCCTCTAGCACAGATACGCAGTATTTT; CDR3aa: CASSGPGQGAPSSTDTQYF
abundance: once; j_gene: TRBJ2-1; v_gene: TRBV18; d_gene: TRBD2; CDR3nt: TGTGCCAGCTCACCACCCGGGACTAGCAATGAGCAGTTCTTC; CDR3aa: CASSPPGTSNEQFF
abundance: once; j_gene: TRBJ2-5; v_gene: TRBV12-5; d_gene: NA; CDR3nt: TGTGCTAGTGGTTTGGCTGAAGAGACCCAGTACTTC; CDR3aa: CASGLAEETQYF